This T cell receptor beta chain derives from a study of T cells expressing NK-cell markers. At the level of the study: The eight sequenced donors comprised seven who were HCMV-seropositive and one who was seronegative.

Study results and caveats: These same clonotypes (in a few donors) also led the CD3+CD56-NKG2C+ fraction. The share of CD8+ T cells held by dominant NKG2C+ clonotypes was about 1.0-8% in about six donors.

The V gene's germline CDR1 is MNHEY and CDR2 SVGAGI. This CDR3 region has 14 residues. Concerning this clonotype: Its cognate antigen is unknown.

5'RACE template switching built TCR beta cDNA with unique molecular identifiers. TCRdb reprocessed the 5' RACE reads and stores each CDR3 protein as one record, lacking DNA. The sample has some 500,000 distinct CDR3 sequences. The TCR was taken from a woman aged 45-65 years in good health. Sequencing input: blood T cells: a sorted CD56 or NKG2C T cell subset, CD4+ or CD8+ T cells, or bulk PBMC T cells (not recorded which). V gene TRBV6-5 combines with J gene TRBJ1-2; checking the TCRdb D call of TRBD1 is not possible without DNA. The CDR3 protein is CATLSDRGGYGYTF.